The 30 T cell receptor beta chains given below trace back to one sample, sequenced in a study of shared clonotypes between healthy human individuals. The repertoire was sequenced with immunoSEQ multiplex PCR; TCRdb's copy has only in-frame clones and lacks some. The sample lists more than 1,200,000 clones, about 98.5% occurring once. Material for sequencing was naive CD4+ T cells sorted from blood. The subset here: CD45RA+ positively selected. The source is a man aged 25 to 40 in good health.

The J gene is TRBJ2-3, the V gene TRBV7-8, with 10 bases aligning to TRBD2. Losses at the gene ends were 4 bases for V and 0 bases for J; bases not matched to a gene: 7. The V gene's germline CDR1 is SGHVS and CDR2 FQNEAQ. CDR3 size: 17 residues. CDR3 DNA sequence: TGTGCCAGCAGCTCACGAGGACTAGCGGCTAGCACAGATACGCAGTATTTT. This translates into CASSSRGLAASTDTQYF.

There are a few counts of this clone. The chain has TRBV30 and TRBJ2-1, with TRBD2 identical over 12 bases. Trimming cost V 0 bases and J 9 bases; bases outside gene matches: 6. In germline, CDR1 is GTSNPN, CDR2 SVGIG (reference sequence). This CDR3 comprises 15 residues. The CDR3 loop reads CAWSVALAGGSEQFF. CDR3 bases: TGTGCCTGGAGTGTGGCCCTAGCGGGAGGGAGTGAGCAGTTCTTC.

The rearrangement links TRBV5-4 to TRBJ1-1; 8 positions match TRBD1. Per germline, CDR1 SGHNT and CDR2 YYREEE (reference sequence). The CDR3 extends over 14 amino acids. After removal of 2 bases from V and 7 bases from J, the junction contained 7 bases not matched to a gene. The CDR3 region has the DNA TGTGCCAGCAGCTTATCAGGGGGCGGGTTTGAAGCTTTCTTT. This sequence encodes CASSLSGGGFEAFF.

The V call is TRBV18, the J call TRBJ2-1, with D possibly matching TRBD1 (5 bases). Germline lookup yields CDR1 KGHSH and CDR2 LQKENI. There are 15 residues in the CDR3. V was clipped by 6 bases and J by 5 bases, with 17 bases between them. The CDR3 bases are TGTGCCAGCTCCCTGAAATCGGACATAAACAATGAGCAGTTCTTC. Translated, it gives CASSLKSDINNEQFF.

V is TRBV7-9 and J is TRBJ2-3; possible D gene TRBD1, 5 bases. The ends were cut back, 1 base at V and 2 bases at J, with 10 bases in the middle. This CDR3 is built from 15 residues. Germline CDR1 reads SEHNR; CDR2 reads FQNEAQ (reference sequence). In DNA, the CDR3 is TGTGCCAGCAGCTTAGGCGACAGCCCCACAGATACGCAGTATTTT. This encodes CASSLGDSPTDTQYF. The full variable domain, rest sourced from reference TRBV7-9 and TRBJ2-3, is DTGVSQNPRHKITKRGQNVTFRCDPISEHNRLYWYRQTLGQGPEFLTYFQNEAQLEKSRLLSDRFSAERPKGSFSTLEIQRTEQGDSAMYLCASSLGDSPTDTQYFGPGTRLTVL.

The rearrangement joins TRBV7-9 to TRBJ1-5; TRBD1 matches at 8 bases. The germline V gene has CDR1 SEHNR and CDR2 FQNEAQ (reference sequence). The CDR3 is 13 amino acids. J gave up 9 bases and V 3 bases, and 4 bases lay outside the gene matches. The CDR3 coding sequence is TGTGCCAGCAGCTTTGGACAGGGTATGCCCCAGCATTTT. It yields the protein CASSFGQGMPQHF. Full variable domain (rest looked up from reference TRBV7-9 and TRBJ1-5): DTGVSQNPRHKITKRGQNVTFRCDPISEHNRLYWYRQTLGQGPEFLTYFQNEAQLEKSRLLSDRFSAERPKGSFSTLEIQRTEQGDSAMYLCASSFGQGMPQHFGDGTRLSIL.

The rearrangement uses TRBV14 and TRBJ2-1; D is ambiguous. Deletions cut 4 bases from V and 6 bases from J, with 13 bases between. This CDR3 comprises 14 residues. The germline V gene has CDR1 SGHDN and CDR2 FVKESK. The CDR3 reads CASSRSGKGNEQFF. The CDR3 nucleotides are TGTGCCAGCAGCCGAAGTGGGAAGGGCAATGAGCAGTTCTTC.

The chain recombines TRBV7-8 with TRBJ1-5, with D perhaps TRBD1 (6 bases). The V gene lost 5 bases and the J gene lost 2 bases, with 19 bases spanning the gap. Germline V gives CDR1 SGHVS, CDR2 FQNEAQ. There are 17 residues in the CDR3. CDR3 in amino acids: CASSESRGGLGNQPQHF. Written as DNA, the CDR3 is TGTGCCAGCAGCGAATCGCGGGGGGGGCTAGGCAATCAGCCCCAGCATTTT.

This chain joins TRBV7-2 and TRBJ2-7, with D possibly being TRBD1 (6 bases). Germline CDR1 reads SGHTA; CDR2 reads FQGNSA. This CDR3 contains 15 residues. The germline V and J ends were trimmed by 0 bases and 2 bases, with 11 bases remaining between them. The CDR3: CASSLAQTGTYEQYF. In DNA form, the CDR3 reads TGTGCCAGCAGCTTAGCGCAAACAGGGACCTACGAGCAGTACTTC.

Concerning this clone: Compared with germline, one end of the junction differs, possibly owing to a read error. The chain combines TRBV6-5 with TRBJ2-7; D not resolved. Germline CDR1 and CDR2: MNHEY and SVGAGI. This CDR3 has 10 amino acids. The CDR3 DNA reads TGTGCCAGCAGCAACATCCCCCGGCTTTTC. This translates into CASSNIPRLF.

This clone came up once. DNA for the CDR3: TGTGCCAGCTCACCACGGCCGGTATCGGCCTACGAGCAGTACTTC. This encodes CASSPRPVSAYEQYF. The rearrangement uses TRBV18 and TRBJ2-7, with no clear D. With 1 base removed from V and 2 bases from J, the gap between germline ends came to 12 bases. Germline CDR1 KGHSH, CDR2 LQKENI. The CDR3 has 15 residues.

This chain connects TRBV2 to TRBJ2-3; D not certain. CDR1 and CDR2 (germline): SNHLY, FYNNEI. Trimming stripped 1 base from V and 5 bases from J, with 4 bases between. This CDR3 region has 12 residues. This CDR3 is CASSEEVDTQYF. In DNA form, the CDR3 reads TGTGCCAGCAGTGAAGAGGTAGATACGCAGTATTTT.

The CDR3 sequence: CASSQDPGAYGYTF. The CDR3 bases are TGCGCCAGCAGCCAAGACCCGGGAGCCTATGGCTACACCTTC. The genes are TRBV4-3 and TRBJ1-2; D call uncertain. This CDR3 is 14 amino acids long. CDR1 and CDR2 (germline): LGHNA, YSLEER. The V gene lost 0 bases and the J gene lost 4 bases, with 9 bases spanning the gap.

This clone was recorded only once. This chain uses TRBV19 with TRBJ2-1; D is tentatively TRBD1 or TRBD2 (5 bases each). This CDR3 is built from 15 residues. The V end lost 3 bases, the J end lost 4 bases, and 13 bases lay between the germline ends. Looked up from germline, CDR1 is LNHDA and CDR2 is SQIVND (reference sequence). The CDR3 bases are TGTGCCAGTAGTATCGGGACCCCCCAGTACAATGAGCAGTTCTTC. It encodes CASSIGTPQYNEQFF.

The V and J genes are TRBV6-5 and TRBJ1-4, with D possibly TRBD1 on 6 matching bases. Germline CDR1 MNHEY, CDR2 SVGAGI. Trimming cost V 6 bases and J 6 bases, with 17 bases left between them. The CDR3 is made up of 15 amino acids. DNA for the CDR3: TGTGCCAGCAGCCCTAACAGGGCGAGGCATGAAAAACTGTTTTTT. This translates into CASSPNRARHEKLFF.

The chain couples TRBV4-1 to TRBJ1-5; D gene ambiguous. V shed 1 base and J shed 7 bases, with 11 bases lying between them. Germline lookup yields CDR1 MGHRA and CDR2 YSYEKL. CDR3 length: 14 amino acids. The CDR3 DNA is TGCGCCAGCAGCCAAGTGGAGGTTGGACAGCCCCAGCATTTT. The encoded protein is CASSQVEVGQPQHF.

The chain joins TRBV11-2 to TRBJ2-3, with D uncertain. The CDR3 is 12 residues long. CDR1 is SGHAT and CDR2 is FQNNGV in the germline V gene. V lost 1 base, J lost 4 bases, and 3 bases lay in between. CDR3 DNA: TGTGCCAGCAGCTTAGCACCAGATACGCAGTATTTT. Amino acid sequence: CASSLAPDTQYF.

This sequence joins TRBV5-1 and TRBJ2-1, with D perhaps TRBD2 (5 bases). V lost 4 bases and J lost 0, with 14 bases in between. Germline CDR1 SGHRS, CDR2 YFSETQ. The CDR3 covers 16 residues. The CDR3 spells CASSETSGVSYNEQFF. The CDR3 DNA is TGCGCCAGCAGCGAAACCAGCGGAGTCTCCTACAATGAGCAGTTCTTC.

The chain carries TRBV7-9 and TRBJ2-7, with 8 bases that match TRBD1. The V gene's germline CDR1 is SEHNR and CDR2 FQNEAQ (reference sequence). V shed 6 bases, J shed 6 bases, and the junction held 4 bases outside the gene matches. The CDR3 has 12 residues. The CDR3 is CASSYDRGEQYF. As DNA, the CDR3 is TGTGCCAGCAGTTACGACAGGGGCGAGCAGTACTTC.

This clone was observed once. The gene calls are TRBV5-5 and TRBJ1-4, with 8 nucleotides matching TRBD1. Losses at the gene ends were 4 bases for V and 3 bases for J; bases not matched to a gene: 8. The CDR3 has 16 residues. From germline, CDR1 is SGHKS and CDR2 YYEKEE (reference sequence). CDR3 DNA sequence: TGTGCCAGCAGCCTCAGAAGGGGACAGGCTAATGAAAAACTGTTTTTT. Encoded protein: CASSLRRGQANEKLFF.

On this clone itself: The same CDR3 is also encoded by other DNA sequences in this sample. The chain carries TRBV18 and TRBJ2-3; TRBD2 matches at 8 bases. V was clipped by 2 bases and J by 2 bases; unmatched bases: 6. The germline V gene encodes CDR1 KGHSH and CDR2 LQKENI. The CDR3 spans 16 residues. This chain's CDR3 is CASSPLSGSSTDTQYF. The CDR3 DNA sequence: TGTGCCAGCTCACCATTAAGCGGGAGCTCCACAGATACGCAGTATTTT.

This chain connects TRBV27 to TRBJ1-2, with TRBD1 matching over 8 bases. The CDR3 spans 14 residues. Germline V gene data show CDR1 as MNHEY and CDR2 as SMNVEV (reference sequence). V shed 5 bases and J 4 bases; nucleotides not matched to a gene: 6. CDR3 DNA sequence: TGTGCCAGCAGTCCGGACAGGGTTGGCTATGGCTACACCTTC. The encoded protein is CASSPDRVGYGYTF.

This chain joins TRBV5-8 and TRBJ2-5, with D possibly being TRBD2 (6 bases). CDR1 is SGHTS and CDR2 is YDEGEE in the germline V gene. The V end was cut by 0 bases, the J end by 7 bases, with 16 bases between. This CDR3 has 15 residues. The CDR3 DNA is TGTGCCAGCAGCTTGGGGGACTCAATGCTGGGGACCCAGTACTTC. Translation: CASSLGDSMLGTQYF.

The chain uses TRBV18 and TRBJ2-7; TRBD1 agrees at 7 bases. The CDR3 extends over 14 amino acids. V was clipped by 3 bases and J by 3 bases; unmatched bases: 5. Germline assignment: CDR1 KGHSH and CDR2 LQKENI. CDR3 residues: CASSPPQGHYEQYF. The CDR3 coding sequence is TGTGCCAGCTCACCGCCACAGGGGCACTACGAGCAGTACTTC.

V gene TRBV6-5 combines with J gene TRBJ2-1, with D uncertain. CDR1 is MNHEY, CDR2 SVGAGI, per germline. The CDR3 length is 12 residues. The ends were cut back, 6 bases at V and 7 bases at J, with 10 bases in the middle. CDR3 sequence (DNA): TGTGCCAGCAGCTCCCTCACGAATGAGCAGTTCTTC. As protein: CASSSLTNEQFF.

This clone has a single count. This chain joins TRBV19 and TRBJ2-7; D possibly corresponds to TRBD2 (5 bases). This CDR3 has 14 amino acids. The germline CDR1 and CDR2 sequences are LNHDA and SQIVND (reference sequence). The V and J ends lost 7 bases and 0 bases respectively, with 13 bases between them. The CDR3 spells CASKPGYLSYEQYF. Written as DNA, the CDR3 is TGTGCCAGTAAGCCGGGATACCTCTCCTACGAGCAGTACTTC.

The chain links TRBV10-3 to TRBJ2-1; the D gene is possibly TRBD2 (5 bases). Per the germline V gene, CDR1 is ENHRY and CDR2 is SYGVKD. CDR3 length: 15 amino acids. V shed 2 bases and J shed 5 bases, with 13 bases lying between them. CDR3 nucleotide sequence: TGTGCCATCAGTGAGGTGCTAGCAGCACACAATGAGCAGTTCTTC. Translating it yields CAISEVLAAHNEQFF.

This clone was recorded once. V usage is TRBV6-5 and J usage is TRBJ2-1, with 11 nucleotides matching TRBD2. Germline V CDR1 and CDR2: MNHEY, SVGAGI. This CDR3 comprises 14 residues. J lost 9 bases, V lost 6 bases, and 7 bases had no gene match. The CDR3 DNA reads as TGTGCCAGCAGGAAAACTAGCGGGAGTCGTGAGCAGTTCTTC. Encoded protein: CASRKTSGSREQFF.

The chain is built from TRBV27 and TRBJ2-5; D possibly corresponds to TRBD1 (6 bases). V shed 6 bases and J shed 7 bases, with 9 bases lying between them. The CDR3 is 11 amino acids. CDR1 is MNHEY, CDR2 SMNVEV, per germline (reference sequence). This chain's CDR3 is CASRGGWTQYF. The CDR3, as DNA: TGTGCCAGCAGAGGGGGATGGACCCAGTACTTC.

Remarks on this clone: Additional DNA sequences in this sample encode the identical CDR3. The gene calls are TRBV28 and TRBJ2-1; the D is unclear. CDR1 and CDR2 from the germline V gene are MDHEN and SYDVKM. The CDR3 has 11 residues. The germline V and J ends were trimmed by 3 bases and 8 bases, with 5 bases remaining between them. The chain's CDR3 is CASSFRYEQFF. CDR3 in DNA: TGTGCCAGCAGTTTCCGCTATGAGCAGTTCTTC.